The next 19 T cell receptor beta chains were all read from a single sample in a study of long-term antiretroviral therapy in people with HIV. The assay used was immunoSEQ (version v3.0), run at survey level. Profiled with immunoSEQ multiplex PCR; TCRdb holds only in-frame clones, not every one. The data show some 45,000 clones, with roughly 86% seen just once and roughly 4.9% held by the top ten. Sample: unsorted PBMCs, taken 0.1 years before starting antiretroviral therapy. Receptors originate from a woman in her fifties or sixties with HIV.

This CDR3 is CASSRGAQETQYF. Here the CDR3 DNA reads TGTGCCAGCAGTAGGGGGGCCCAAGAGACCCAGTACTTC. This chain uses TRBV6-5 with TRBJ2-5, with D perhaps assigned TRBD1 or TRBD2 (6 bases each). Trimming took off 5 bases at V and 1 base at J, with 8 bases between the two ends. The CDR3 is 13 amino acids. Looked up from germline, CDR1 is MNHEY and CDR2 is SVGAGI.

This chain connects TRBV6-6 to TRBJ2-3; 9 positions agree with TRBD1. V lost 2 bases to trimming and J lost 5 bases; unmatched junction nucleotides: 2. The CDR3 loop spans 14 amino acids. Germline CDR1 is MNHNY and CDR2 is SVGAGI (reference sequence). The CDR3 spells CASSYPGQGDTQYF. The CDR3 DNA is TGTGCCAGCAGTTACCCGGGACAGGGAGATACGCAGTATTTT.

This chain joins TRBV2 and TRBJ1-5, with D tentatively TRBD1 (5 bases). Between the trimmed V and J ends, which lost 7 bases and 1 base, there was a span of 17 bases. The CDR3 is made up of 16 amino acids. Germline CDR1 SNHLY, CDR2 FYNNEI. CDR3 DNA: TGTGCCAGCACCCTTTTAGGGGTGCCGAGCAATCAGCCCCAGCATTTT. It specifies CASTLLGVPSNQPQHF.

V usage is TRBV4-3 and J usage is TRBJ2-3; D unclear. This CDR3 comprises 14 residues. V was shortened by 4 bases and J by 4 bases, with 12 bases between the two germline ends. In germline, CDR1 is LGHNA, CDR2 YSLEER. The CDR3 loop reads CASSLQLSADTQYF. DNA of the CDR3: TGCGCCAGCAGCCTCCAATTATCGGCAGATACGCAGTATTTT.

This clone was found a few times. V usage is TRBV6-6 and J usage is TRBJ1-2; TRBD1 is a possible D gene (6 bases). This CDR3 is built from 13 residues. Germline V gene lookup returns CDR1 MNHNY and CDR2 SVGAGI (reference sequence). Between the trimmed V and J ends, which lost 3 bases and 4 bases, there was a span of 9 bases. CDR3 loop: CASSYGGFYGYTF. CDR3 bases: TGTGCCAGCAGTTATGGGGGCTTCTATGGCTACACCTTC.

The V gene is TRBV18, the J gene TRBJ1-1, with TRBD1 matching 9 bases. Looked up from germline, CDR1 is KGHSH and CDR2 is LQKENI. The junction had 8 bases not matched to a gene; V was cut back by 3 bases and J by 0 bases. The CDR3 is made up of 17 amino acids. The CDR3 DNA is TGTGCCAGCTCACCCCTAGGACAGGGGCGGATGAACACTGAAGCTTTCTTT. Translation: CASSPLGQGRMNTEAFF.

This chain connects TRBV5-8 to TRBJ1-2; 9 bases fit TRBD1. The germline CDR1 and CDR2 sequences are SGHTS and YDEGEE. V shed 4 bases and J 3 bases; nucleotides not matched to a gene: 10. The CDR3 is made up of 16 amino acids. The CDR3: CASSGDRARFDYGYTF. DNA of the CDR3: TGTGCCAGCAGCGGGGACAGGGCTCGATTTGACTATGGCTACACCTTC.

This chain links TRBV2 with TRBJ1-6; 7 nucleotides line up with TRBD1. Germline lookup yields CDR1 SNHLY and CDR2 FYNNEI. The length of the CDR3 is 15 residues. Trimming cost V 7 bases and J 4 bases; bases outside gene matches: 7. The CDR3 protein is CASKLGQDYNSPLHF. The DNA of the CDR3 is TGTGCCAGCAAACTAGGACAGGATTATAATTCACCCCTCCACTTT.

The CDR3 DNA is TGTGCCAGCAGTTTGAAGGGGGGGTATGGCTACACCTTC. Its protein product is CASSLKGGYGYTF. The chain combines TRBV6-5 with TRBJ1-2; D might be TRBD1 (6 bases). V gave up 4 bases and J gave up 5 bases, with 11 bases separating them. The CDR3 length is 13 residues. Looked up from germline, CDR1 is MNHEY and CDR2 is SVGAGI.

The V and J genes are TRBV7-9 and TRBJ2-7, with a tentative D call TRBD2 (5 bases). V lost 5 bases and J lost 6, with 11 bases in between. The CDR3 length is 12 residues. The V gene's germline CDR1 is SEHNR and CDR2 FQNEAQ (reference sequence). The CDR3 nucleotides read TGTGCCAGCAGCCTTCTTGAGGGCGAGCAGTACTTC. Translated: CASSLLEGEQYF.

V gene TRBV5-4 combines with J gene TRBJ2-5, with D perhaps matching TRBD1 or TRBD2 (5 bases each). The germline V and J ends were trimmed by 1 base and 0 bases, with 13 bases remaining between them. The CDR3 covers 16 residues. The germline CDR1 and CDR2 sequences are SGHNT and YYREEE (reference sequence). CDR3 nucleotide sequence: TGTGCCAGCAGCTTGTTCCGGGGCCCCGACCAAGAGACCCAGTACTTC. Translated: CASSLFRGPDQETQYF.

The rearrangement joins TRBV7-9 to TRBJ2-7; 7 positions agree with TRBD1. Per germline, CDR1 SEHNR and CDR2 FQNEAQ (reference sequence). The V gene end was trimmed by 7 bases and the J gene end by 3 bases; junction bases not matched to a gene: 6. The CDR3 covers 13 residues. DNA for the CDR3: TGTGCCAGCAAGGACGCAGGGGGCTACGAGCAGTACTTC. It translates to CASKDAGGYEQYF.

This chain joins TRBV30 and TRBJ1-5; 11 bases agree with TRBD1. CDR1 GTSNPN and CDR2 SVGIG come from the germline V gene (reference sequence). The CDR3 has 13 amino acids. Trimming cost V 5 bases and J 7 bases; bases outside gene matches: 4. The CDR3 DNA reads as TGTGCCTGGGGAGGGACAGGGGGACAGCCCCAGCATTTT. Its translation: CAWGGTGGQPQHF.

The chain employs TRBV5-1 and TRBJ2-3, with 8 bases lining up with TRBD2. Germline V gene sequence: CDR1 SGHRS, CDR2 YFSETQ. This CDR3 comprises 14 residues. Trimming cost V 4 bases and J 5 bases; bases outside gene matches: 6. CDR3 residues: CASSVSGGGDTQYF. DNA of the CDR3: TGCGCCAGCAGCGTGAGCGGGGGAGGAGATACGCAGTATTTT.

The V and J genes are TRBV4-3 and TRBJ2-4, with TRBD1 identical over 11 bases. V was clipped by 3 bases and J by 7 bases; unmatched bases: 17. CDR1 and CDR2 from the germline V gene are LGHNA and YSLEER. The CDR3 runs 19 residues. CDR3 nucleotide sequence: TGCGCCAGCAGCCACTACCGGGACAGGGGGTCCCTTTTTTGGAACATTCAGTACTTC. Translation gives CASSHYRDRGSLFWNIQYF.

The chain is built from TRBV13 and TRBJ1-6, with 8 bases lining up with TRBD1. Germline-derived CDR1 and CDR2 are PRHDT and FYEKMQ (reference sequence). There are 15 residues in the CDR3. V shed 7 bases and J 9 bases; nucleotides not matched to a gene: 11. The CDR3 DNA sequence: TGTGCCAGCACCTTCCGGGACAGGTTGATTTCACCCCTCCACTTT. Translating gives CASTFRDRLISPLHF.

The V and J genes are TRBV11-2 and TRBJ2-7, with unresolved D. Trimming removed 5 bases from V and 0 bases from J, with 5 bases in between. CDR3 length: 12 residues. Per the germline V gene, CDR1 is SGHAT and CDR2 is FQNNGV. The chain's CDR3 is CASSPRSYEQYF. The CDR3, as DNA: TGTGCCAGCAGCCCCCGCTCCTACGAGCAGTACTTC.

CDR3 residues: CASSLYTNTEAFF. In nucleotides, the CDR3 is TGTGCCAGCAGCTTATACACCAACACTGAAGCTTTCTTT. V is TRBV7-8 and J is TRBJ1-1, with D hard to call. Germline V gene lookup returns CDR1 SGHVS and CDR2 FQNEAQ. This CDR3 has 13 amino acids. The V end lost 2 bases, the J end lost 2 bases, and 6 bases lay between the germline ends.

The J gene is TRBJ1-5, the V gene TRBV29-1; 8 nucleotides match TRBD1. This CDR3 contains 15 residues. From germline, CDR1 is SQVTM and CDR2 ANQGSEA. With V trimmed by 5 bases and J by 6 bases, 12 bases remained unmatched. The CDR3 coding sequence is TGCAGCGTTTCGTTTGTGGCAGGGGGCATTCAGCCCCAGCATTTT. Encoded protein: CSVSFVAGGIQPQHF.